This TCR beta chain was captured by sequencing in a study of cytomegalovirus exposure and HLA in healthy donors. Assay: immunoSEQ multiplex PCR; the TCRdb copy retains only in-frame clones and omits some. The data contain 150,000 to 200,000 clones, approximately 86% of them singletons. A word on this clone: Its specificity is unknown.

Study-level points and caveats: Among TCR sequences, most were rare, though some public TCRs appeared in many donors.

Germline V lookup: CDR1 MNHEY, CDR2 SVGAGI. After removal of 0 bases from V and 6 bases from J, the junction contained 3 bases not matched to a gene. The CDR3 has 15 amino acids. Sequenced material: PBMCs. The chain uses TRBV6-5 and TRBJ1-5, with 9 bases identical to TRBD1. The TCR sequence derives from a man aged 18-30 years in good health and CMV-seropositive. CDR3 DNA: TGTGCCAGCAGTTACTCACAGGGGGCGGGTCAGCCCCAGCATTTT. Residues: CASSYSQGAGQPQHF.